The 26 T cell receptor beta chains below all came from one sample that was sequenced in a study of post-analysis software for immune sequencing data. Study outcomes and limitations: Relative to controls, patients had several TRBV segments at higher frequency, with TRBV5-6, TRBV5-1 and TRBV20-1 among these.

Built from TCR beta cDNA, the libraries had unique molecular identifiers in them. Via MiXCR, TCRdb re-called the PCR reads, giving one row per CDR3 protein. Among 650,000 to 900,000 distinct CDR3 sequences listed, 46% were seen once. The antigens these receptors bind are not known. Material for sequencing was blood. The source is a girl between 5 and 17 years old with multiple sclerosis.

The CDR3: CASSPYGDLNYNEQFF. As DNA, the CDR3 is TGTGCCAGCAGCCCATACGGGGACTTAAATTACAATGAGCAGTTCTTC. The chain joins TRBV7-3 to TRBJ2-1; TRBD2 is a possible D gene (6 bases). V lost 5 bases to trimming and J lost 4 bases, with 18 bases between them. This CDR3 comprises 16 residues. CDR1 and CDR2 (germline): SGHTA, FQGTGA.

This clonotype was counted a single time. J is TRBJ2-1 and V is TRBV14; 8 positions agree with TRBD1. Germline-derived CDR1 and CDR2 are SGHDN and FVKESK. The V and J ends lost 0 bases and 4 bases, in that order; junction bases with no gene match: 8. This CDR3 is built from 17 residues. The CDR3 loop is CASSQDMSDRVYNEQFF. DNA of the CDR3: TGTGCCAGCAGCCAAGATATGTCGGACAGGGTTTACAATGAGCAGTTCTTC.

V usage is TRBV11-2 and J usage is TRBJ1-2; 9 bases fit TRBD1. V lost 8 bases, J lost 7 bases, and 11 bases stayed unmatched. CDR3 length: 14 amino acids. Germline CDR1 SGHAT, CDR2 FQNNGV. CDR3 sequence reads: CASGPAGTGFGYTF. In nucleotides, the CDR3 is TGTGCCAGCGGCCCCGCCGGGACAGGGTTTGGCTACACCTTC.

The chain links TRBV28 to TRBJ2-1; D call uncertain. Germline CDR1 and CDR2: MDHEN and SYDVKM. The CDR3 runs to 14 residues. Deletions cut 7 bases from V and 4 bases from J, with 14 bases between. As DNA, the CDR3 is TGTGCCAGCATCCACATGAAGGGTTACAATGAGCAGTTCTTC. Translated, it gives CASIHMKGYNEQFF. Full variable domain (outside the CDR3, taken from reference TRBV28 and TRBJ2-1): DVKVTQSSRYLVKRTGEKVFLECVQDMDHENMFWYRQDPGLGLRLIYFSYDVKMKEKGDIPEGYSVSREKKERFSLILESASTNQTSMYLCASIHMKGYNEQFFGPGTRLTVL.

The chain couples TRBV4-3 to TRBJ1-2; TRBD1 matches at 7 bases. The V gene's germline CDR1 is LGHNA and CDR2 YSLEER. V shed 0 bases, J shed 4 bases, and the junction held 5 bases outside the gene matches. This CDR3 has 15 residues. The CDR3: CASSQDRGRSYGYTF. The CDR3 DNA sequence: TGCGCCAGCAGCCAAGATAGGGGGCGGAGCTATGGCTACACCTTC.

The chain uses TRBV25-1 and TRBJ1-6, with 9 bases fitting TRBD1. The CDR3 runs to 15 residues. Germline CDR1 is MGHDK and CDR2 is SYGVNS. Losses at the gene ends were 4 bases for V and 8 bases for J; bases not matched to a gene: 6. CDR3 protein: CASSVTGGPYSPLHF. The CDR3 DNA sequence: TGTGCCAGCAGTGTCACAGGGGGCCCTTATTCACCCCTCCACTTT. Filled out from reference TRBV25-1 and TRBJ1-6, the complete variable domain reads EADIYQTPRYLVIGTGKKITLECSQTMGHDKMYWYQQDPGMELHLIHYSYGVNSTEKGDLSSESTVSRIRTEHFPLTLESARPSHTSQYLCASSVTGGPYSPLHFGNGTRLTVT.

For this clonotype: The junction departs from the called germline gene at one end, perhaps through a read error. The chain couples TRBV20-1 to TRBJ2-5; 11 bases are shared with TRBD2. Looked up from germline, CDR1 is DFQATT and CDR2 is SNEGSKA (reference sequence). The CDR3 has 14 residues. The DNA of the CDR3 is TGCAGTGCTATCTTAGCGGGAGGGAGGGAGACTCAGTACTTC. It codes for CSAILAGGRETQYF.

This clonotype was counted a few times. This chain connects TRBV12-3 or TRBV12-4 to TRBJ2-3; weak D call: TRBD1 (5 bases). V dropped 5 bases and J dropped 6 bases, with 24 bases sitting between them. CDR3 size: 17 residues. The CDR3 bases are TGTGCCAGCAGTCTGCCTAATTTTGGGGCAGCAAACGATACGCAGTATTTT. Residues: CASSLPNFGAANDTQYF.

The gene calls are TRBV9 and TRBJ2-7; D unresolved. V lost 0 bases and J 0 bases, leaving 7 bases between the germline ends. This CDR3 region has 14 residues. Per the germline V gene, CDR1 is SGDLS and CDR2 is YYNGEE. This chain's CDR3 is CASSVEGNSYEQYF. CDR3 nucleotides: TGTGCCAGCAGCGTAGAGGGCAACTCCTACGAGCAGTACTTC. The full variable domain, rest sourced from reference TRBV9 and TRBJ2-7, is DSGVTQTPKHLITATGQRVTLRCSPRSGDLSVYWYQQSLDQGLQFLIQYYNGEERAKGNILERFSAQQFPDLHSELNLSSLELGDSALYFCASSVEGNSYEQYFGPGTRLTVT.

A few counts support this clonotype. The rearrangement uses TRBV29-1 and TRBJ2-3; perhaps TRBD1 as D (6 bases). The CDR3 spans 14 residues. The germline CDR1 and CDR2 sequences are SQVTM and ANQGSEA. Trimming took off 3 bases at V and 1 base at J, with 11 bases between the two ends. The CDR3 region is CSVDWRQGTDTQYF. CDR3 DNA sequence: TGCAGCGTTGACTGGAGACAGGGCACAGATACGCAGTATTTT.

This clonotype was observed a few times. This rearrangement joins TRBV7-8 to TRBJ1-2, with D perhaps matching TRBD1 (6 bases). Germline V gene sequence: CDR1 SGHVS, CDR2 FQNEAQ. The CDR3 consists of 15 residues. The V and J ends lost 6 bases and 1 base respectively, with 15 bases between them. CDR3 sequence (DNA): TGTGCCAGCAGTTCAGCGGGGGGCATTAACTATGGCTACACCTTC. Its protein is CASSSAGGINYGYTF.

This rearrangement joins TRBV27 to TRBJ2-7, with TRBD2 matching over 10 bases. This CDR3 has 16 residues. The V and J ends lost 4 bases and 2 bases, in that order; junction bases with no gene match: 8. Germline V gene data show CDR1 as MNHEY and CDR2 as SMNVEV (reference sequence). The CDR3 DNA reads TGTGCCAGCAGTTCCCTTGGACTAGCGGAGCCCTACGAGCAGTACTTC. Translation: CASSSLGLAEPYEQYF.

The chain combines TRBV6-6 with TRBJ2-1; no reliable D call. V dropped 4 bases and J dropped 2 bases, with 15 bases sitting between them. This CDR3 spans 16 amino acids. Germline V gene data show CDR1 as MNHNY and CDR2 as SVGAGI (reference sequence). CDR3 nucleotide sequence: TGTGCCAGCAGTTTGGGAAGATCCCTACCCTACAATGAGCAGTTCTTC. The encoded protein is CASSLGRSLPYNEQFF.

V and J are TRBV12-3 or TRBV12-4 and TRBJ2-7; 12 positions match TRBD2. The CDR3 covers 15 residues. Trimming took 4 bases from V and 2 from J; bases not matched to a gene: 3. CDR3 region: CASSSRTSGAYEQYF. In DNA, the CDR3 is TGTGCCAGCAGTTCTCGGACTAGCGGGGCCTACGAGCAGTACTTC.

The chain joins TRBV12-3 or TRBV12-4 to TRBJ2-1, with D possibly being TRBD2 (5 bases). This CDR3 spans 15 amino acids. V was pared by 6 bases and J by 2 bases, with 14 bases between. In DNA form, the CDR3 reads TGTGCCAGCAGGTTCTCCGGACTCACCTACAATGAGCAGTTCTTC. As protein: CASRFSGLTYNEQFF.

The chain employs TRBV9 and TRBJ2-7, with unresolved D. Germline V gene data show CDR1 as SGDLS and CDR2 as YYNGEE. The CDR3 is 12 residues long. V lost 1 base and J lost 6, with 8 bases in between. CDR3 sequence (DNA): TGTGCCAGCAGCGTAAGCGACGGCGAGCAGTACTTC. It codes for CASSVSDGEQYF. The entire variable domain, with the rest obtained from reference TRBV9 and TRBJ2-7, is as follows: DSGVTQTPKHLITATGQRVTLRCSPRSGDLSVYWYQQSLDQGLQFLIQYYNGEERAKGNILERFSAQQFPDLHSELNLSSLELGDSALYFCASSVSDGEQYFGPGTRLTVT.

This chain joins TRBV20-1 and TRBJ2-1; the match to TRBD1 covers 10 bases. The V gene's germline CDR1 is DFQATT and CDR2 SNEGSKA (reference sequence). V lost 5 bases, J lost 8 bases, and 9 bases stayed unmatched. CDR3 length: 14 residues. The CDR3 bases are TGCAGTGCTGGCCGGGACAGGGGTGGGGATGAGCAGTTCTTC. Its protein is CSAGRDRGGDEQFF.

The chain uses TRBV20-1 and TRBJ1-5; D is unresolved. This CDR3 has 15 residues. V lost 0 bases and J 1 base, leaving 10 bases between the germline ends. Germline V gene sequence: CDR1 DFQATT, CDR2 SNEGSKA (reference sequence). The CDR3 DNA sequence: TGCAGTGCTAGAGAACAAAGGACCAGCAATCAGCCCCAGCATTTT. It is translated as CSAREQRTSNQPQHF.

This clonotype was detected a few times. V usage is TRBV7-2 and J usage is TRBJ2-5; 14 bases agree with TRBD2. The J call is uncertain, as TRBJ2-7 better fits the DNA end. The CDR3 totals 15 residues. From germline, CDR1 is SGHTA and CDR2 FQGNSA. The CDR3 spells CASSEGLAGVREQYF. DNA of the CDR3: TGTGCCAGCAGCGAGGGACTAGCGGGAGTCCGCGAGCAGTACTTC.

The J gene is TRBJ1-1, the V gene TRBV6-5; D is possibly TRBD1 (5 bases). The CDR3 contains 14 residues. The germline V and J ends were trimmed by 6 bases and 1 base, with 12 bases remaining between them. Germline V lookup: CDR1 MNHEY, CDR2 SVGAGI. This CDR3 reads CASRRGTENTEAFF. The CDR3 region has the DNA TGTGCCAGCAGACGAGGGACGGAGAACACTGAAGCTTTCTTT.

The chain uses TRBV15 and TRBJ1-5; tentative D call: TRBD1 (6 bases). There are 15 residues in the CDR3. Germline V gene data show CDR1 as LNHNV and CDR2 as YYDKDF (reference sequence). The V gene lost 3 bases and the J gene lost 7 bases, with 16 bases spanning the gap. The DNA for the CDR3 is TGTGCCACCAGCAGTGGAACAGGGCCGAGCCAGCCCCAGCATTTT. Translated, it gives CATSSGTGPSQPQHF.

The CDR3 sequence: CSAVSKKSSYNEQFF. CDR3 nucleotides: TGCAGTGCTGTGAGTAAAAAAAGCTCCTACAATGAGCAGTTCTTC. This sequence joins TRBV20-1 and TRBJ2-1; D gene unclear. The CDR3 length is 15 residues. V was clipped by 5 bases and J by 0 bases, with 14 bases between them. Germline V lookup: CDR1 DFQATT, CDR2 SNEGSKA (reference sequence).

The V and J genes are TRBV6-1 and TRBJ2-2, with 13 nucleotides matching TRBD2. The ends lost 2 bases at V and 6 bases at J; junction bases unmatched: 12. The CDR3 contains 19 residues. Germline V lookup: CDR1 MNHNS, CDR2 SASEGT. The CDR3 sequence: CASSENLGLAGARAGELFF. CDR3 nucleotides: TGTGCCAGCAGTGAAAACCTCGGACTAGCGGGAGCCCGCGCCGGGGAGCTGTTTTTT.

The V gene is TRBV9, the J gene TRBJ2-1, with D uncertain. Per the germline V gene, CDR1 is SGDLS and CDR2 is YYNGEE. With 0 bases removed from V and 5 bases from J, the gap between germline ends came to 9 bases. The CDR3 is made up of 14 amino acids. CDR3 region: CASSVATRHNEQFF. The DNA of the CDR3 is TGTGCCAGCAGCGTAGCTACGCGGCACAATGAGCAGTTCTTC. Full variable domain (missing parts from reference TRBV9 and TRBJ2-1): DSGVTQTPKHLITATGQRVTLRCSPRSGDLSVYWYQQSLDQGLQFLIQYYNGEERAKGNILERFSAQQFPDLHSELNLSSLELGDSALYFCASSVATRHNEQFFGPGTRLTVL.

The chain carries TRBV6-2 or TRBV6-3 and TRBJ2-1; D is possibly TRBD1 (5 bases). This CDR3 region has 15 residues. V dropped 10 bases and J dropped 6 bases, with 22 bases sitting between them. CDR1 and CDR2 (germline): MNHEY, SVGEGT. This CDR3 is CATRTPTAGRNEQFF. The CDR3 bases are TGTGCCACAAGGACACCAACTGCTGGACGCAATGAGCAGTTCTTC.

This sequence joins TRBV5-1 and TRBJ2-1; TRBD1 or TRBD2 may be the D gene (5 bases each). The germline V and J ends were trimmed by 3 bases and 5 bases, with 12 bases remaining between them. Germline V gene sequence: CDR1 SGHRS, CDR2 YFSETQ. The CDR3 covers 14 residues. The CDR3 sequence: CASSWGPTNNEQFF. The CDR3 bases are TGCGCCAGCAGCTGGGGACCTACCAACAATGAGCAGTTCTTC.